This T cell receptor beta chain comes out of a study of T cells in Graves' hyperthyroidism and ophthalmopathy. Study-level points and caveats: Ophthalmopathy onset followed model prediction by a median about six months. Among thyroid clonotypes expanded above 0.001, most also appeared in blood.

This CDR3 comprises 15 residues. With 4 bases removed from V and 0 bases from J, the gap between germline ends came to 15 bases. The V gene's germline CDR1 is SQVTM and CDR2 ANQGSEA. It was RNA transcripts that yielded the amplified TCR beta CDR3 regions. TCR CDR3 underwent first-round RT-PCR with the HTBI primer set. TCRdb re-analysed the multiplex PCR reads in MiXCR, keeping a single row per CDR3 protein. This sample has approximately 500,000 distinct CDR3 sequences, with roughly 50% found just once. Patients between 18 and 65 years old had hyperthyroidism, newly diagnosed and lasting under 2 months. This clonotype was counted many times. Its antigen is currently unknown.

The chain recombines TRBV29-1 with TRBJ1-1, with D tentatively TRBD1 (5 bases). This clonotype was obtained from a woman younger than 30 with Graves' hyperthyroidism. Specimen: peripheral blood or thyroid tissue (not recorded which). The CDR3 bases are TGCAGCGTTGGCGAACCGGGACGGATGAACACTGAAGCTTTCTTT. It specifies CSVGEPGRMNTEAFF. The variable domain in full, completed from reference TRBV29-1 and TRBJ1-1, reads SAVISQKPSRDICQRGTSLTIQCQVDSQVTMMFWYRQQPGQSLTLIATANQGSEATYESGFVIDKFPISRPNLTFSTLTVSNMSPEDSSIYLCSVGEPGRMNTEAFFGQGTRLTVV.